Shown below are 8 T cell receptor beta chains from a single sample sequenced in a study of blood T cell repertoires in COVID-19. Measured with immunoSEQ multiplex PCR; TCRdb has only the in-frame clones, and not every one. The repertoire consists of about 260,000 clones, with around 88% occurring once and the leading ten covering under 2%. The sample comprised peripheral blood. These receptors were obtained from a man under 40 with active or convalescent COVID-19.

The V and J genes are TRBV7-9 and TRBJ2-3; no definite D call. Trimming removed 3 bases from V and 4 bases from J, with 2 bases in between. Per germline, CDR1 SEHNR and CDR2 FQNEAQ (reference sequence). The CDR3 contains 11 residues. The CDR3 coding sequence is TGTGCCAGCAGCTTCTCAGATACGCAGTATTTT. Amino acid sequence: CASSFSDTQYF.

The chain uses TRBV6-5 and TRBJ2-6; TRBD1 aligns across 8 bases. The CDR3 contains 15 residues. From germline, CDR1 is MNHEY and CDR2 SVGAGI. The junction had 4 bases not matched to a gene; V was cut back by 6 bases and J by 3 bases. The CDR3 nucleotides are TGTGCCAGCAGGGACAGGGTGTTTGGGGCCAACGTCCTGACTTTC. It yields the protein CASRDRVFGANVLTF.

This clone occurred once. This chain connects TRBV7-2 to TRBJ1-6, with a weak D call TRBD1 (5 bases). CDR1 and CDR2 (germline): SGHTA, FQGNSA. The CDR3 is made up of 15 amino acids. Between the trimmed V and J ends, which lost 1 base and 10 bases, there was a span of 14 bases. The CDR3 DNA is TGTGCCAGCAGCTTAGGCCAGGGTGGAGTATCACCCCTCCACTTT. Translation: CASSLGQGGVSPLHF. The full variable domain, with the rest looked up from reference TRBV7-2 and TRBJ1-6, is GAGVSQSPSNKVTEKGKDVELRCDPISGHTALYWYRQSLGQGLEFLIYFQGNSAPDKSGLPSDRFSAERTGGSVSTLTIQRTQQEDSAVYLCASSLGQGGVSPLHFGNGTRLTVT.

The V gene is TRBV18, the J gene TRBJ1-2; perhaps TRBD1 as D (6 bases). Germline assignment: CDR1 KGHSH and CDR2 LQKENI. V shed 2 bases and J shed 8 bases, with 21 bases lying between them. This CDR3 has 16 amino acids. CDR3 sequence reads: CASSPSIAQQGDGYTF. In DNA form, the CDR3 reads TGTGCCAGCTCACCATCAATTGCTCAACAGGGCGACGGCTACACCTTC.

A few counts support this clone. The chain uses TRBV6-5 and TRBJ1-2; 11 positions agree with TRBD1. The junction had 4 bases not matched to a gene; V was cut back by 5 bases and J by 5 bases. Germline V gives CDR1 MNHEY, CDR2 SVGAGI. The CDR3 sequence is 14 residues long. The CDR3 loop reads CASSNRDRGYGYTF. The CDR3 DNA reads TGTGCCAGCAGTAACCGGGACAGGGGGTATGGCTACACCTTC.

The chain combines TRBV7-8 with TRBJ1-2; the D is unclear. CDR1 and CDR2 (germline): SGHVS, FQNEAQ. The CDR3 runs 12 residues. Trimming left V 3 bases short and J 3 bases short, with 5 bases between. The CDR3 region has the DNA TGTGCCAGCAGCTTCAGCGACTATGGCTACACCTTC. Its translation: CASSFSDYGYTF. The variable domain in full, with the rest retrieved from reference TRBV7-8 and TRBJ1-2, is GAGVSQSPRYKVAKRGQDVALRCDPISGHVSLFWYQQALGQGPEFLTYFQNEAQLDKSGLPSDRFFAERPEGSVSTLKIQRTQQEDSAVYLCASSFSDYGYTFGSGTRLTVV.

The V and J genes are TRBV4-1 and TRBJ2-6; 9 positions match TRBD1. V gave up 6 bases and J gave up 0 bases; unmatched junction bases: 3. The CDR3 has 16 amino acids. CDR1 is MGHRA and CDR2 is YSYEKL in the germline V gene. Here the CDR3 DNA reads TGCGCCAGCAGGACGGGACAGGGCTCTGGGGCCAACGTCCTGACTTTC. Translation gives CASRTGQGSGANVLTF.

This chain connects TRBV4-1 to TRBJ2-7; D perhaps matches TRBD1 (5 bases). Germline V CDR1 and CDR2: MGHRA, YSYEKL. The ends were cut back, 0 bases at V and 3 bases at J, with 9 bases in the middle. The CDR3 runs to 14 residues. The CDR3 DNA reads TGCGCCAGCAGCCAAGAGCAGGGCCTCTACGAGCAGTACTTC. It translates to CASSQEQGLYEQYF.